This T cell receptor (beta chain) is drawn from a study of OX40 agonist ivuxolimab in advanced cancers. Drawing of blood for sampling happened at baseline, at cycle 4 day 1, and at cycle 7 day 1. Per germline, CDR1 SQVTM and CDR2 ANQGSEA. The J segment lost 3 bases and the V segment lost 3 bases, leaving 2 bases of the junction unmatched. This CDR3 has 12 residues. Measured with immunoSEQ multiplex PCR; TCRdb has only the in-frame clones, and not every one. The table shows tens of thousands of clones, with about 88% occurring only once. The source was CD4+ or CD8+ T cells sorted from blood, collected in a trial of the OX40 agonist ivuxolimab. The chain uses TRBV29-1 and TRBJ2-7; 7 bases are shared with TRBD1. The source is an adult with an advanced solid tumor such as melanoma, head and neck, liver or kidney cancer. DNA of the CDR3: TGCAGCGTTGACAGGGGGAACTACGAGCAGTACTTC. As protein: CSVDRGNYEQYF.